In this sample, the clone carrying this T cell receptor (beta chain) turned up once. These data are taken from a study of blood T cell repertoires in COVID-19. The CDR3 runs 13 residues. V lost 6 bases, J lost 2 bases, and 3 bases stayed unmatched. From germline, CDR1 is SEHNR and CDR2 FQNEAQ (reference sequence). This table comes from immunoSEQ multiplex PCR, and its TCRdb copy is limited to in-frame clones, with some not included. In the table there are about 140,000 clones, about 80% of which are singletons. This receptor was taken from a human donor in a cohort sampled during active COVID-19. This chain uses TRBV7-9 with TRBJ2-7, with 8 bases lining up with TRBD1. Sequencing was done on a sample of peripheral blood. The CDR3 spells CASRRQGPYEQYF. The CDR3 nucleotides read TGTGCCAGCAGACGACAGGGGCCCTACGAGCAGTACTTC.